The 31 T cell receptor beta chains in this list originate from one sample, sequenced in a study of blood T cell repertoires in COVID-19. Data came from immunoSEQ multiplex PCR; TCRdb stores just in-frame clones and leaves some out. The sample yields about 44,000 clones, 88% seen once. Sequencing was done on a sample of peripheral blood. The receptor source for this set is a middle-aged woman with acute or convalescent COVID-19.

The rearrangement joins TRBV5-1 to TRBJ2-5, with 8 positions matching TRBD2. This CDR3 region has 16 residues. Per germline, CDR1 SGHRS and CDR2 YFSETQ. Unmatched junction bases numbered 10, after V lost 5 bases and J lost 1 base. CDR3 nucleotide sequence: TGCGCCAGCAGGTCTCTCATAGCGGGGACCCAAGAGACCCAGTACTTC. Encoded protein: CASRSLIAGTQETQYF.

V and J are TRBV6-5 and TRBJ2-7; no reliable D call. CDR3 length: 13 residues. With 8 bases removed from V and 0 bases from J, the gap between germline ends came to 11 bases. Looked up from germline, CDR1 is MNHEY and CDR2 is SVGAGI. The CDR3 loop is CASVSVSSYEQYF. The CDR3 DNA follows: TGTGCCAGCGTATCAGTAAGCTCCTACGAGCAGTACTTC.

The chain joins TRBV5-1 to TRBJ1-3, with 12 bases matching TRBD1. Trimming cost V 3 bases and J 5 bases; bases outside gene matches: 9. Germline V gives CDR1 SGHRS, CDR2 YFSETQ. The CDR3 runs 17 residues. The CDR3 DNA follows: TGCGCCAGCAGCTCCCCCCCGGGACAGGGGGCGCGAAACACCATATATTTT. Protein product: CASSSPPGQGARNTIYF.

This chain links TRBV5-1 with TRBJ1-5, with D perhaps matching TRBD1 (5 bases). Trimming took 0 bases from V and 0 from J, leaving 13 bases between them. The CDR3 is 17 amino acids. Germline V gene sequence: CDR1 SGHRS, CDR2 YFSETQ. CDR3 nucleotide sequence: TGCGCCAGCAGCTTGGCCAGGGATAGAAATAGCAATCAGCCCCAGCATTTT. Protein sequence: CASSLARDRNSNQPQHF.

This clone is a singleton in its sample. The chain has TRBV2 and TRBJ2-5; 7 bases are shared with TRBD2. Trimming removed 8 bases from V and 5 bases from J; junction bases left unmatched: 11. The CDR3 spans 14 residues. Germline V lookup: CDR1 SNHLY, CDR2 FYNNEI. The CDR3 DNA reads TGTGCCAGCCTCGAAAGCGGGATTGAGGAGACCCAGTACTTC. Protein product: CASLESGIEETQYF.

The chain carries TRBV7-3 and TRBJ1-3; 10 nucleotides line up with TRBD1. V lost 5 bases to trimming and J lost 2 bases; unmatched junction nucleotides: 3. The CDR3 runs to 15 residues. The germline gives CDR1 SGHTA, CDR2 FQGTGA. The CDR3 nucleotides are TGTGCCAGCAGCCGGGACAGGGGACCTGGAAACACCATATATTTT. It translates to CASSRDRGPGNTIYF.

The chain has TRBV27 and TRBJ2-6; D perhaps matches TRBD2 (5 bases). CDR1 and CDR2 (germline): MNHEY, SMNVEV (reference sequence). This CDR3 has 15 residues. V was shortened by 6 bases and J by 0 bases, with 9 bases between the two germline ends. CDR3 loop: CASRGLHSGANVLTF. The CDR3 nucleotides read TGTGCCAGCAGAGGACTGCACTCTGGGGCCAACGTCCTGACTTTC.

CDR3 region: CASSQEVGGGYTF. The CDR3 DNA reads as TGTGCCAGCAGCCAAGAGGTGGGGGGAGGCTACACCTTC. The V gene is TRBV3-1 (or the pseudogene TRBV3-2), the J gene TRBJ1-2; D may be TRBD1 (5 bases). From germline, CDR1 is LGHDT and CDR2 YNNKEL (reference sequence). V shed 0 bases and J shed 8 bases, with 10 bases lying between them. CDR3 length equals 13 residues.

The V and J genes are TRBV28 and TRBJ2-6; D unclear. Germline lookup yields CDR1 MDHEN and CDR2 SYDVKM. This CDR3 is 13 amino acids long. The V gene lost 8 bases and the J gene lost 0 bases, with 5 bases spanning the gap. The CDR3 DNA reads as TGTGCCAGCCGGAGCTCTGGGGCCAACGTCCTGACTTTC. Its protein product is CASRSSGANVLTF.

The rearrangement links TRBV5-1 to TRBJ1-1; D is undetermined. This CDR3 comprises 11 residues. V lost 3 bases and J lost 6, with 6 bases in between. Germline loops: CDR1 SGHRS, CDR2 YFSETQ. In nucleotides, the CDR3 is TGCGCCAGCAGCTCAGGTTCTGAAGCTTTCTTT. It codes for CASSSGSEAFF.

This clone occurred a few times. CDR3 sequence (DNA): TGCGCCAGCAGCCACGACAGGGGCGCTTTCTTT. Translated, it gives CASSHDRGAFF. The chain has TRBV5-1 and TRBJ1-1, with TRBD1 matching 8 bases. This CDR3 comprises 11 residues. After removal of 4 bases from V and 11 bases from J, the junction contained 4 bases not matched to a gene. Germline V gene lookup returns CDR1 SGHRS and CDR2 YFSETQ.

The V and J genes are TRBV7-3 and TRBJ2-6, with D tentatively TRBD2 (5 bases). CDR1 and CDR2 (germline): SGHTA, FQGTGA. This CDR3 contains 16 residues. Between the trimmed V and J ends, which lost 2 bases and 2 bases, there was a span of 10 bases. Written as DNA, the CDR3 is TGTGCCAGCAGCTTACACGGGGATCCTGGGGCCAACGTCCTGACTTTC. It encodes CASSLHGDPGANVLTF.

CDR3 in DNA: TGCAGCGTTGAGATGTTGTCTCGGGATGGCTACACCTTC. Translation: CSVEMLSRDGYTF. This rearrangement joins TRBV29-1 to TRBJ1-2, with D unclear. The CDR3 runs 13 residues. Germline CDR1 is SQVTM and CDR2 is ANQGSEA. V was cut by 3 bases and J by 6 bases, with 14 bases left in between.

The V call is TRBV19, the J call TRBJ1-5; TRBD1 matches 9 bases. CDR1 is LNHDA, CDR2 SQIVND, per germline (reference sequence). The V segment lost 6 bases and the J segment 5 bases; nucleotides outside the gene matches: 5. The CDR3 has 14 residues. In DNA, the CDR3 is TGTGCCAGTAGAAGGACAGGGGCAGATCAGCCCCAGCATTTT. Its translation: CASRRTGADQPQHF.

The J gene is TRBJ1-1, the V gene TRBV27; the D gene is possibly TRBD1 (5 bases). V lost 2 bases and J lost 5, with 9 bases in between. CDR1 is MNHEY, CDR2 SMNVEV, per germline (reference sequence). The CDR3 totals 13 residues. In DNA, the CDR3 is TGTGCCAGCAGTTTAGGGGGGGAGACTGAAGCTTTCTTT. Protein sequence: CASSLGGETEAFF.

J is TRBJ2-7 and V is TRBV30, with 9 bases matching TRBD2. Losses at the gene ends were 2 bases for V and 6 bases for J; bases not matched to a gene: 14. This CDR3 has 16 amino acids. Germline CDR1 and CDR2: GTSNPN and SVGIG (reference sequence). CDR3 sequence: CAWSPGRAGGLGEQYF. CDR3 nucleotide sequence: TGTGCCTGGAGTCCCGGTCGGGCGGGAGGGTTGGGCGAGCAGTACTTC.

The chain carries TRBV21-1 and TRBJ2-7; TRBD1, the table's D call, was not compared with the DNA. TRBV21-1 is a pseudogene locus. The CDR3 sequence is 14 residues long. DNA of the CDR3: TGTGCCAGCAGCAACCGGGACAGCTCCTACGAGCAGTACTTC. Translation gives CASSNRDSSYEQYF.

The chain uses TRBV7-3 and TRBJ2-3, with 7 bases that match TRBD1. This CDR3 is 16 amino acids long. Germline CDR1 and CDR2: SGHTA and FQGTGA. V lost 5 bases, J lost 4 bases, and 12 bases stayed unmatched. The CDR3: CASSAGVNTGADTQYF. The CDR3 nucleotides are TGTGCCAGCAGCGCCGGGGTGAACACAGGGGCAGATACGCAGTATTTT.

The V and J genes are TRBV9 and TRBJ2-3; 16 bases align to TRBD2. This CDR3 is 18 amino acids long. J gave up 4 bases and V 1 base, and 6 bases lay outside the gene matches. Germline V CDR1 and CDR2: SGDLS, YYNGEE. The CDR3, as DNA: TGTGCCAGCAGCGTATTCCCGGGACTAGCGGGGGGGGCAGATACGCAGTATTTT. Translated: CASSVFPGLAGGADTQYF.

The rearrangement links TRBV10-3 to TRBJ2-7; a weak D match, TRBD1 (5 bases). This CDR3 is built from 13 residues. Germline CDR1 ENHRY, CDR2 SYGVKD. Deletions cut 4 bases from V and 7 bases from J, with 14 bases between. CDR3 sequence reads: CAISVSGLREQYF. CDR3 DNA: TGTGCCATCAGTGTTTCAGGGCTTCGTGAGCAGTACTTC.

V usage is TRBV3-1 (or the pseudogene TRBV3-2) and J usage is TRBJ1-3, with TRBD1 identical over 9 bases. Germline V gene lookup returns CDR1 LGHDT and CDR2 YNNKEL (reference sequence). The CDR3 consists of 16 residues. The trim removed 1 base at V and 0 bases at J, leaving 1 base unmatched. CDR3 nucleotide sequence: TGTGCCAGCAGCCAAGGGACAGGGGTCTCTGGAAACACCATATATTTT. This gives the protein CASSQGTGVSGNTIYF.

The chain carries TRBV19 and TRBJ2-1, with 7 bases fitting TRBD2. Unmatched junction bases numbered 13, after V lost 4 bases and J lost 7 bases. CDR3 size: 16 residues. The germline V gene has CDR1 LNHDA and CDR2 SQIVND (reference sequence). The CDR3, as DNA: TGTGCCAGTAGTACCCCTCGGGGGGAGTCTCGGAATGAGCAGTTCTTC. Amino acid sequence: CASSTPRGESRNEQFF.

V and J are TRBV19 and TRBJ1-5; 9 bases line up with TRBD1. V dropped 6 bases and J dropped 4; count of bases not matched to a gene: 7. The CDR3 contains 15 residues. Germline-derived CDR1 and CDR2 are LNHDA and SQIVND (reference sequence). The CDR3 DNA is TGTGCCAGTAGAAACAGGGGGCGAGGAAATCAGCCCCAGCATTTT. This codes for CASRNRGRGNQPQHF.

The chain uses TRBV28 and TRBJ2-5; TRBD2 matches at 15 bases. CDR3 length: 17 residues. V was pared by 5 bases and J by 5 bases, with 9 bases of the junction left unmatched. Germline V gene sequence: CDR1 MDHEN, CDR2 SYDVKM. The CDR3 protein is CASSLWTSGRAEETQYF. In nucleotides, the CDR3 is TGTGCCAGCAGTCTCTGGACTAGCGGGAGGGCCGAGGAGACCCAGTACTTC.

This clone was seen only once. The chain uses TRBV7-2 and TRBJ2-4; 13 positions agree with TRBD2. This CDR3 spans 15 amino acids. CDR1 SGHTA and CDR2 FQGNSA come from the germline V gene. The ends lost 6 bases at V and 6 bases at J; junction bases unmatched: 5. The CDR3 loop reads CASRPTSGGGNIQYF. The CDR3 region has the DNA TGTGCCAGCAGGCCTACTAGCGGGGGGGGAAACATTCAGTACTTC.

This chain joins TRBV19 and TRBJ1-1; 10 bases are a match to TRBD1. V dropped 5 bases and J dropped 3; count of bases not matched to a gene: 6. Germline CDR1 LNHDA, CDR2 SQIVND (reference sequence). The CDR3 totals 15 residues. The CDR3 DNA reads as TGTGCCAGTAGTGGGGACAGGGGTTCGGACACTGAAGCTTTCTTT. It translates to CASSGDRGSDTEAFF.

The V call is TRBV11-3, the J call TRBJ1-1; 10 bases line up with TRBD1. Trimming removed 5 bases from V and 1 base from J; junction bases left unmatched: 7. The CDR3 covers 16 residues. Germline lookup yields CDR1 SGHNT and CDR2 YENEEA. The CDR3 sequence is CASSPDRGKGNTEAFF. For the CDR3, the DNA is TGTGCCAGCAGCCCGGACAGGGGGAAGGGGAACACTGAAGCTTTCTTT.

The chain joins TRBV9 to TRBJ2-3, with 10 bases identical to TRBD2. The trim removed 0 bases at V and 3 bases at J, leaving 7 bases unmatched. The CDR3 has 17 amino acids. Per the germline V gene, CDR1 is SGDLS and CDR2 is YYNGEE. Written as DNA, the CDR3 is TGTGCCAGCAGCGTAGGCCCGAGCGGGGGGGTGACAGATACGCAGTATTTT. Protein: CASSVGPSGGVTDTQYF.

This chain connects TRBV15 to TRBJ2-3, with a possible D match to TRBD2 (5 bases). The V gene's germline CDR1 is LNHNV and CDR2 YYDKDF (reference sequence). The CDR3 runs to 15 residues. Deletions cut 1 base from V and 6 bases from J, with 14 bases between. Here the CDR3 reads CATSRAVSGEDTQYF. The CDR3 DNA is TGTGCCACCAGCAGAGCAGTTTCCGGGGAGGATACGCAGTATTTT.

CDR3: CATSSRQGKDEQYF. Here the CDR3 DNA reads TGTGCCACCAGCTCCCGACAGGGGAAGGACGAGCAGTACTTC. The genes are TRBV15 and TRBJ2-7; TRBD1 agrees at 8 bases. Germline CDR1 LNHNV, CDR2 YYDKDF (reference sequence). J gave up 5 bases and V 5 bases, and 8 bases lay outside the gene matches. The CDR3 sequence is 14 residues long.

The chain combines TRBV6-4 with TRBJ1-5; 8 positions match TRBD1. Germline loops: CDR1 MRHNA, CDR2 SNTAGT. This CDR3 spans 18 amino acids. Unmatched junction bases numbered 12, after V lost 5 bases and J lost 0 bases. Written as DNA, the CDR3 is TGTGCCAGCAGTCACCACCGGGACAGGCTCAATAGCAATCAGCCCCAGCATTTT. The encoded protein is CASSHHRDRLNSNQPQHF.